The rows below give T cell receptor beta chains drawn from one sample of a study of cytomegalovirus exposure and HLA in healthy donors. Sequencing used immunoSEQ multiplex PCR; TCRdb keeps in-frame clones, though not all of them. The profile shows under 200,000 clones, roughly 80% of them singletons. Sequencing was performed on PBMCs. The receptors come from a man between 18 and 29 years old in good health and CMV-seronegative. The CDR3 runs from the conserved cysteine through the conserved F or W. A D gene is named only where the DNA matches it firmly. Part of the rows lack a size; the others show once, few, many or a class for expanded clones.

d_gene | abundance | j_gene | v_gene | CDR3aa | CDR3nt
NA | NA | TRBJ2-7 | TRBV5-4 | CASSPSERNEQYF | TGTGCCAGCAGCCCCAGCGAGAGGAACGAGCAGTACTTC
NA | NA | TRBJ1-4 | TRBV9 | CASSVMEGVNEKLFF | TGTGCCAGCAGCGTAATGGAGGGTGTTAATGAAAAACTGTTTTTT
TRBD2 | NA | TRBJ2-1 | TRBV14 | CASSPRVGTSEFF | TGTGCCAGCAGCCCGCGGGTGGGGACTAGCGAATTCTTC
NA | NA | TRBJ2-3 | TRBV7-9 | CASSETLGADTQYF | TGTGCCAGCAGCGAAACTCTAGGGGCAGATACGCAGTATTTT
NA | NA | TRBJ1-2 | TRBV28 | CASSKGDYGYTF | TGTGCCAGTTCAAAGGGGGACTATGGCTACACCTTC
TRBD2 | NA | TRBJ2-7 | TRBV7-2 | CASSWTSLYEQYF | TGTGCCAGCAGCTGGACTAGTCTCTACGAGCAGTACTTC
NA | NA | TRBJ1-1 | TRBV9 | CASSVVGGSEAFF | TGTGCCAGCAGCGTAGTGGGGGGGTCTGAAGCTTTCTTT
NA | NA | TRBJ1-5 | TRBV7-2 | CASSKNRVYQPQHF | TGTGCCAGCAGCAAGAACAGGGTTTACCAGCCCCAGCATTTT
TRBD2 | NA | TRBJ2-5 | TRBV5-1 | CASSLGTSGGSEETQYF | TGCGCCAGCAGCTTGGGTACTAGCGGGGGGTCCGAGGAGACCCAGTACTTC
TRBD2 | NA | TRBJ2-7 | TRBV7-8 | CASSLARIAGSYEQYF | TGTGCCAGCAGCTTAGCGCGGATAGCGGGATCCTACGAGCAGTACTTC
TRBD2 | NA | TRBJ2-1 | TRBV9 | CASSGGGTSVYYNEQFF | TGTGCCAGCAGCGGGGGGGGGACTAGCGTATACTACAATGAGCAGTTCTTC
NA | NA | TRBJ1-2 | TRBV9 | CASSVEGWAADGYTF | TGTGCCAGCAGCGTAGAGGGTTGGGCAGCGGATGGCTACACCTTC
NA | NA | TRBJ2-5 | TRBV7-9 | CASSRGTSLQETQYF | TGTGCCAGCAGCCGCGGGACTTCTCTTCAAGAGACCCAGTACTTC
NA | NA | TRBJ1-2 | TRBV7-9 | CSSSLGVGKANYGYTF | TGTTCCAGCAGCTTAGGAGTCGGGAAAGCTAACTATGGCTACACCTTC
NA | NA | TRBJ1-1 | TRBV5-1 | CASSLRLGGNTEAFF | TGCGCCAGCAGCTTGAGGTTGGGGGGGAACACTGAAGCTTTCTTT
TRBD2 | NA | TRBJ2-1 | TRBV6-5 | CASSYSSGSSYNEQFF | TGTGCCAGCAGTTACTCTAGCGGGAGCTCCTACAATGAGCAGTTCTTC
NA | NA | TRBJ2-3 | TRBV28 | CASKTDPGADTQYF | TGTGCCAGCAAGACGGACCCCGGGGCAGATACGCAGTATTTT
TRBD1 | NA | TRBJ2-4 | TRBV14 | CASSPRTGSIQYF | TGTGCCAGCAGCCCCCGGACAGGGAGCATTCAGTACTTC
NA | NA | TRBJ2-7 | TRBV5-1 | CASSSSQPYEQYF | TGCGCCAGCAGCTCGAGTCAACCCTACGAGCAGTACTTC
TRBD1 | NA | TRBJ2-7 | TRBV5-1 | CASSYGQGADEQYF | TGCGCCAGCAGCTACGGACAGGGGGCTGACGAGCAGTACTTC
NA | NA | TRBJ2-7 | TRBV28 | CASSLWRSEQYF | TGTGCCAGCAGTTTATGGAGGTCCGAGCAGTACTTC
TRBD2 | NA | TRBJ2-5 | TRBV6-5 | CASSPGGGTQETQYF | TGTGCCAGCAGCCCCGGGGGGGGGACCCAAGAGACCCAGTACTTC
TRBD2 | NA | TRBJ2-1 | TRBV4-3 | CASSQEIRGSLADYNEQFF | TGCGCCAGCAGCCAAGAAATAAGAGGGTCACTAGCGGATTACAATGAGCAGTTCTTC
NA | NA | TRBJ1-1 | TRBV18 | CASSPPQLRDGTEAFF | TGTGCCAGCTCACCACCCCAACTCAGGGATGGCACTGAAGCTTTCTTT
NA | NA | TRBJ1-2 | TRBV5-4 | CASSSDRSVYGYTF | TGTGCCAGCAGCTCCGACAGGTCTGTCTATGGCTACACCTTC
NA | NA | TRBJ2-2 | TRBV5-1 | CASSSGTGGNTGELFF | TGCGCCAGCAGCTCCGGGACCGGGGGGAACACCGGGGAGCTGTTTTTT
TRBD2 | NA | TRBJ2-3 | TRBV28 | CASSIGGAGGSTDTQYF | TGTGCCAGCAGTATAGGAGGAGCGGGGGGAAGCACAGATACGCAGTATTTT
NA | NA | TRBJ2-2 | TRBV6-1 | CASSVKWSGELFF | TGTGCCAGCAGCGTAAAGTGGAGCGGGGAGCTGTTTTTT
NA | NA | TRBJ1-1 | TRBV9 | CASSPQGGNTEAFF | TGTGCCAGCAGCCCCCAGGGAGGGAACACTGAAGCTTTCTTT
TRBD2 | NA | TRBJ2-1 | TRBV7-3 | CASSLISGPGNEQFF | TGTGCCAGCAGCTTAATTAGCGGGCCTGGCAATGAGCAGTTCTTC
NA | NA | TRBJ2-6 | TRBV6-5 | CASTRWLSGANVLTF | TGTGCCAGCACCAGGTGGCTCTCTGGGGCCAACGTCCTGACTTTC
TRBD2 | NA | TRBJ2-7 | TRBV5-1 | CASSSGTSGSRVSYEQYF | TGCGCCAGCAGCTCTGGGACTAGCGGCTCCCGCGTTTCCTACGAGCAGTACTTC
NA | once | TRBJ1-5 | TRBV30 | CAWSYRVGQPQHF | TGTGCCTGGAGCTACAGGGTGGGTCAGCCCCAGCATTTT
NA | NA | TRBJ1-2 | TRBV7-2 | CASSFGVGGYGYTF | TGTGCCAGCAGCTTCGGTGTGGGAGGGTATGGCTACACCTTC
NA | NA | TRBJ2-5 | TRBV6-5 | CASSYGRHPGEQYF | TGTGCCAGCAGTTACGGCAGACATCCGGGGGAGCAGTACTTC
TRBD2 | NA | TRBJ2-1 | TRBV9 | CASSVAAGGSYNEQFF | TGTGCCAGCAGCGTAGCTGCGGGGGGCTCCTACAATGAGCAGTTCTTC
NA | NA | TRBJ1-4 | TRBV14 | CASSQALPGATNEKLFF | TGTGCCAGCAGCCAAGCGTTACCCGGTGCAACTAATGAAAAACTGTTTTTT
TRBD1 | once | TRBJ2-3 | TRBV5-1 | CASSSQGQGSTDTQYF | TGCGCCAGCAGCTCACAGGGGCAGGGGAGCACAGATACGCAGTATTTT
TRBD1 | NA | TRBJ1-4 | TRBV10-3 | CAISGPQGTSDPTNEKLFF | TGTGCCATCAGTGGGCCACAGGGGACCTCTGACCCTACTAATGAAAAACTGTTTTTT
NA | few | TRBJ2-7 | TRBV5-6 | CASSPTGSFYEQYF | TGTGCCAGCAGCCCTACCGGGTCCTTCTACGAGCAGTACTTC
NA | NA | TRBJ1-4 | TRBV30 | CAWSGAAATNEKLFF | TGTGCCTGGAGTGGGGCAGCTGCAACTAATGAAAAACTGTTTTTT
NA | NA | TRBJ2-5 | TRBV5-1 | CASSPGDSSGEQYF | TGCGCCAGCAGCCCGGGGGACAGCTCAGGTGAGCAGTACTTC